This TCR beta chain was profiled in a study of T cells in Graves' hyperthyroidism and ophthalmopathy. Study background: It was at initial diagnosis, before any treatment, that peripheral blood was collected.

Study-wide findings and caveats: Researchers found most expanded thyroid clonotypes above 0.001 in blood as well.

This clonotype was counted ten times or more. What it binds is unknown. The CDR3 extends over 14 amino acids. Germline CDR1 is SGHDT and CDR2 is YYEEEE. The ends were cut back, 5 bases at V and 8 bases at J, with 16 bases in the middle. Amplification of TCR beta CDR3 regions used RNA as the template. Researchers ran a first-round RT-PCR on the TCR CDR3 using the HTBI primer set. TCRdb reprocessed the multiplex PCR reads via MiXCR and lists one record per CDR3 protein. The sample holds a few hundred thousand distinct CDR3 sequences; roughly 15% are singletons and the top ten take approximately 35%. This sequence was found in a woman aged 40 to 55 with Graves' ophthalmopathy. The specimen was blood. The chain couples TRBV5-6 to TRBJ2-2, with D perhaps given as TRBD1 or TRBD2 (5 bases each). The CDR3 loop reads CASRPDTREGELFF. CDR3 coding DNA: TGTGCCAGCAGACCGGACACCCGGGAAGGGGAGCTGTTTTTT.